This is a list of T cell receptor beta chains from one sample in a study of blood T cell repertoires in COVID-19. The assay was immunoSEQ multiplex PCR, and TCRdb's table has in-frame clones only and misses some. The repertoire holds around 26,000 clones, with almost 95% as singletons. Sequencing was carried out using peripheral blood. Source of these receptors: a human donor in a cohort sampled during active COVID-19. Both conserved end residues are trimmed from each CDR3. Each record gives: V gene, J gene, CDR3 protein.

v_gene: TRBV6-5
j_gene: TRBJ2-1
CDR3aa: ASRTGVEQF

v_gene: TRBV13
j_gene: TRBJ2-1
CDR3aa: ASSLVGSGRYNEQF

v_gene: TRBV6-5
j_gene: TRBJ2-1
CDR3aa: ASTLTSGNEQF

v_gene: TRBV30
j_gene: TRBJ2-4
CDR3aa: AWSSSGLTNIQY

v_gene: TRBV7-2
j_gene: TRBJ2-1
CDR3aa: ASSPQRESDNEQF

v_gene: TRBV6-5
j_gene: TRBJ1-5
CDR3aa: ASRSDRSNQPQH

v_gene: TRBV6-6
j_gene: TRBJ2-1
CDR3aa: ASSLLAENNEQF

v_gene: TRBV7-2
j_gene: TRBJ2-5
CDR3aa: ASSIPPGGEPQETQY

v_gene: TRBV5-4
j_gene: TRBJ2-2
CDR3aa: ASSRGQAGELF

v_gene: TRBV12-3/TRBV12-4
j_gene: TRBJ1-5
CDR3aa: ASSPSGNQPQH

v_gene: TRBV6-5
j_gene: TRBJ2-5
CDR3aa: ASSYSSGGETQY

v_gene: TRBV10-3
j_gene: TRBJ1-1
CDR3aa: AISRQSMNTEAF

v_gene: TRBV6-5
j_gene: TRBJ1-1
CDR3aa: ASSYWRQGSAF

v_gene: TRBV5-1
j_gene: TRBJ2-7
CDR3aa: ASSLAKGQTEQY

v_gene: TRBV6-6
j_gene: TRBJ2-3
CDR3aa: ASSSRTSTDTQY

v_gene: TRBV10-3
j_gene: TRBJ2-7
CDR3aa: AISESSDRTGQY

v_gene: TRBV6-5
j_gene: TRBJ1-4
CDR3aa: ASTHGTRNEKLF

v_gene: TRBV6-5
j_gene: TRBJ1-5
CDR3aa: ASSPNGGYQPQH

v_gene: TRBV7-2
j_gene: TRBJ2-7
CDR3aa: ASSSSGTGSYEQY

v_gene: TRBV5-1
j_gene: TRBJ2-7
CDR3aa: ASSPGGTAVTYEQY

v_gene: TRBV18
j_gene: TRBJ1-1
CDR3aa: ASSPRVENTEAF

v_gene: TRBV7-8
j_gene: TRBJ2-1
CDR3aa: ASRLRVDSYNEQF

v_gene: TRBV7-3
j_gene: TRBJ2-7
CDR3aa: ASSLGQFYEQY

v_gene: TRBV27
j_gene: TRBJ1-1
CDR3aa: ASSPKQGRMNTEAF

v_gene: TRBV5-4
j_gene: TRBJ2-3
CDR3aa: ASSRRGADTQY

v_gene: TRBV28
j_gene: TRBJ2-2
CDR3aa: ASGTENTGELF

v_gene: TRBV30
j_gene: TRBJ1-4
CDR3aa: AWNRAATNEKLF

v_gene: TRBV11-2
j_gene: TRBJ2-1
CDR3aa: ASSSRRGRSYNEQF

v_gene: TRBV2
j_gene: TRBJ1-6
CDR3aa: AGMTGWTSPLH

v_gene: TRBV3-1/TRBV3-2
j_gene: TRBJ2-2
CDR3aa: ASSQRGGSNTGELF

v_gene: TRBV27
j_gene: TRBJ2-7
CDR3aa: ASMVEASSYEQY

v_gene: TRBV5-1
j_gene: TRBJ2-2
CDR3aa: ASNIGQTNTGELF

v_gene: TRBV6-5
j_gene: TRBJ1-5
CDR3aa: ASRDQDRVNQPQH

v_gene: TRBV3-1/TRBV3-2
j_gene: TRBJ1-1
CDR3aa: ASSQDGGFSEAF

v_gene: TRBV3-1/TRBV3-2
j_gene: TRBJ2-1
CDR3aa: ASSQDRYVGSGSSSYNEQF

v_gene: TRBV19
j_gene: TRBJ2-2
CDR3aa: ASSSGRGARTGELF

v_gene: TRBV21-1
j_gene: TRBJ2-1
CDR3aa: ASSKTSGMSPEQF

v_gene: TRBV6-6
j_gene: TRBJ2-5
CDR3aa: ASSGEQGQETQY

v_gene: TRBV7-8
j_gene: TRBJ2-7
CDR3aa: ASSLISGSGEQY

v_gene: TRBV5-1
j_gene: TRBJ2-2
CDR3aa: ASSFGQSLGSHTGELF

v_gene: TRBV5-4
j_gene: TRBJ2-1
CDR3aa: ASSFLNEQF

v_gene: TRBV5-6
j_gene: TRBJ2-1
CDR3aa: ASSTGLAGVSNEQF

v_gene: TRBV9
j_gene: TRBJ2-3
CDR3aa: ASSQTADAGAPDTQY

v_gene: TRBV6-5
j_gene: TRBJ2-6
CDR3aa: ASSYRDSGANVLT

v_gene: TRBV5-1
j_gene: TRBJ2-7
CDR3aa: ASSWGGRGSSYEQY

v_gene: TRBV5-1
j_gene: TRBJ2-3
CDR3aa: ASSLGAAEPGLSSTDTQY

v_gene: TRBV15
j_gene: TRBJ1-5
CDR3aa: ATSRDGGVQPQH

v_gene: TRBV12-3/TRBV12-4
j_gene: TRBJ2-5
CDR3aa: ASSFTGETQY

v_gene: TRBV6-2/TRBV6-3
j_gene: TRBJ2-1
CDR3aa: ASSTLRGGFDEQF

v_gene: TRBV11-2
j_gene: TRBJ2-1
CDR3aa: ASSLQTSGRHEQF

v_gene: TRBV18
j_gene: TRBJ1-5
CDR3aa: ASSPGQGARQPQH